These 7 T cell receptor beta chains originate from one sample sequenced in a study of cytomegalovirus exposure and HLA in healthy donors. The PCR contained 60 Vbeta and 13 Jbeta primers. The repertoire was sequenced with immunoSEQ multiplex PCR; TCRdb's copy has only in-frame clones and lacks some. The sample shows 83,000 or so clones, around four fifths of them seen only once. Sequenced sample: PBMCs. All receptors come from a young man in good health and CMV-seropositive.

The V and J genes are TRBV5-3 and TRBJ2-1; 12 bases agree with TRBD2. TRBV5-3 is an open reading frame, and its role is uncertain. The CDR3 extends over 16 amino acids. J was trimmed by 6 bases and V by 5 bases; bases with no gene match: 9. The CDR3 sequence is CARRSTSGGLLNEQFF. DNA of the CDR3: TGTGCCAGAAGGTCCACTAGCGGGGGGCTCCTCAATGAGCAGTTCTTC.

This clone was observed a handful of times. CDR3 DNA: TGTGCCAGTAGTATAGGGACAGGGGGCTCCTACAATGAGCAGTTCTTC. Encoded protein: CASSIGTGGSYNEQFF. This chain connects TRBV19 to TRBJ2-1; 10 bases agree with TRBD1. CDR1 and CDR2 (germline): LNHDA, SQIVND (reference sequence). CDR3 length equals 16 residues. V lost 1 base and J lost 0; bases outside the gene matches: 0.

V gene TRBV11-3 combines with J gene TRBJ2-7; 7 bases are a match to TRBD2. Germline V lookup: CDR1 SGHNT, CDR2 YENEEA. V shed 2 bases and J 5 bases; nucleotides not matched to a gene: 12. This CDR3 is built from 16 residues. The CDR3 spells CASSLTTSAPWDEQYF. CDR3 coding DNA: TGTGCCAGCAGCTTAACCACTAGCGCCCCATGGGACGAGCAGTACTTC.

The chain combines TRBV14 with TRBJ2-3, with D possibly being TRBD1 (5 bases). The CDR3 length is 14 residues. Germline values: CDR1 SGHDN, CDR2 FVKESK. V dropped 2 bases and J dropped 2 bases, with 8 bases sitting between them. CDR3: CASSQQGSTDTQYF. In DNA, the CDR3 is TGTGCCAGCAGCCAACAGGGTTCCACAGATACGCAGTATTTT.

The chain combines TRBV30 with TRBJ1-6, with D possibly being TRBD1 (6 bases). V was cut by 3 bases and J by 8 bases, with 11 bases left in between. The CDR3 contains 13 residues. Per germline, CDR1 GTSNPN and CDR2 SVGIG (reference sequence). The CDR3 spells CAWRGKGDSPLHF. For the CDR3, the DNA is TGTGCCTGGAGGGGTAAGGGGGATTCACCCCTCCACTTT.

The genes are TRBV10-3 and TRBJ1-5, with 8 positions matching TRBD1. The CDR3 is 16 residues long. Germline V gives CDR1 ENHRY, CDR2 SYGVKD. Trimming took 3 bases from V and 9 from J; bases not matched to a gene: 13. CDR3 in DNA: TGTGCCATCAGTGATTCCGGGACAGGCCATCAAAGGCCCCAGCATTTT. Protein sequence: CAISDSGTGHQRPQHF.

Points on this clone: A junction end diverges from the germline sequence, so it may reflect a read error. This chain connects TRBV7-9 to TRBJ1-1; D gene ambiguous. CDR1 and CDR2 from the germline V gene are SEHNR and FQNEAQ (reference sequence). This CDR3 comprises 13 residues. In nucleotides, the CDR3 is TGTTCCAGCAGGTCCCAGCGTAACACTGAAGCTTTCTTT. Translated: CSSRSQRNTEAFF.